Shown below are 13 T cell receptor beta chains from a single sample sequenced in a study of cytomegalovirus exposure and HLA in healthy donors. Vbeta (60) and Jbeta (13) primers were used in the PCR. Data came from immunoSEQ multiplex PCR; TCRdb stores just in-frame clones and leaves some out. Of 200,000 to 250,000 clones listed, 82% are singletons. The specimen sequenced was PBMCs. All receptors derive from a woman in her thirties or forties in good health and CMV-seronegative.

The rearrangement uses TRBV12-5 and TRBJ2-1, with TRBD2 matching over 11 bases. Looked up from germline, CDR1 is LGHNT and CDR2 is FRNRAP. V trimming: 2 bases; J trimming: 7 bases; junction bases outside the gene matches: 10. The CDR3 is 17 amino acids. In nucleotides, the CDR3 is TGTGCTAGTGGTTTGCCCTCATTAGCGGGAGGGCCAAATGAGCAGTTCTTC. This translates into CASGLPSLAGGPNEQFF.

This sequence joins TRBV30 and TRBJ2-5; 8 bases are a match to TRBD2. Germline assignment: CDR1 GTSNPN and CDR2 SVGIG (reference sequence). The CDR3 contains 14 residues. The V and J ends lost 4 bases and 2 bases, in that order; junction bases with no gene match: 6. CDR3 bases: TGTGCCTGGATTCTAGCGGGTACACAAGAGACCCAGTACTTC. Protein sequence: CAWILAGTQETQYF.

The rearrangement joins TRBV6-4 to TRBJ2-1; 10 nucleotides agree with TRBD1. V trimming: 4 bases; J trimming: 9 bases; junction bases outside the gene matches: 3. Looked up from germline, CDR1 is MRHNA and CDR2 is SNTAGT. The CDR3 spans 13 residues. The CDR3 here is CASSGRTGGEQFF. The DNA for the CDR3 is TGTGCCAGCAGTGGGAGGACAGGGGGTGAGCAGTTCTTC.

The chain links TRBV9 to TRBJ2-5; 9 bases align to TRBD1. Trimming at V came to 7 bases and at J to 1 base, leaving 8 bases not matched to a gene. In germline, CDR1 is SGDLS, CDR2 YYNGEE. CDR3 size: 15 residues. CDR3 nucleotide sequence: TGTGCCAGCTCACCGGGACAGGGATTCCAAGAGACCCAGTACTTC. Translated: CASSPGQGFQETQYF.

The chain has TRBV6-5 and TRBJ1-4; tentatively, D is TRBD1 (5 bases). The CDR3 extends over 14 amino acids. Trimming cost V 2 bases and J 7 bases, with 11 bases left between them. Per germline, CDR1 MNHEY and CDR2 SVGAGI. The CDR3 nucleotides are TGTGCCAGCAGTTACATTCAGGGTGGTGAAAAACTGTTTTTT. Translation: CASSYIQGGEKLFF.

The rearrangement joins TRBV30 to TRBJ2-7; perhaps TRBD1 as D (6 bases). Trimming pared 6 bases from V and 1 base from J, leaving 16 bases between. Per the germline V gene, CDR1 is GTSNPN and CDR2 is SVGIG (reference sequence). The CDR3 totals 14 residues. CDR3 protein: CACPHQGLSYEQYF. The CDR3 coding sequence is TGTGCCTGCCCTCATCAGGGGTTGTCCTACGAGCAGTACTTC.

V usage is TRBV28 and J usage is TRBJ1-3; D possibly corresponds to TRBD1 (6 bases). V dropped 4 bases and J dropped 4 bases, with 11 bases sitting between them. The CDR3 consists of 14 residues. Germline loops: CDR1 MDHEN, CDR2 SYDVKM. CDR3 protein: CASSSQGLGNTIYF. The CDR3 DNA is TGTGCCAGCAGTTCACAGGGTTTAGGAAACACCATATATTTT.

The chain has TRBV9 and TRBJ1-1, with 9 bases matching TRBD1. Trimming at V came to 4 bases and at J to 3 bases, leaving 4 bases not matched to a gene. Germline V CDR1 and CDR2: SGDLS, YYNGEE. This CDR3 is 14 amino acids long. The CDR3 sequence is CASSLQGADTEAFF. CDR3 DNA sequence: TGTGCCAGCAGCCTACAGGGGGCAGACACTGAAGCTTTCTTT.

CDR3 nucleotide sequence: TGTGCCAGCAGTACGTTAGCCGGGGGTTTTACCGGGGAGCTGTTTTTT. Protein sequence: CASSTLAGGFTGELFF. The chain has TRBV7-9 and TRBJ2-2; D possibly corresponds to TRBD2 (6 bases). Trimming took 6 bases from V and 5 from J, leaving 19 bases between them. Germline assignment: CDR1 SEHNR and CDR2 FQNEAQ (reference sequence). The CDR3 totals 16 residues. The variable domain in full, completed from reference TRBV7-9 and TRBJ2-2, reads DTGVSQNPRHKITKRGQNVTFRCDPISEHNRLYWYRQTLGQGPEFLTYFQNEAQLEKSRLLSDRFSAERPKGSFSTLEIQRTEQGDSAMYLCASSTLAGGFTGELFFGEGSRLTVL.

This chain joins TRBV5-1 and TRBJ2-1, with 12 bases matching TRBD2. From germline, CDR1 is SGHRS and CDR2 YFSETQ. V was pared by 2 bases and J by 12 bases, with 9 bases of the junction left unmatched. The CDR3 covers 15 residues. CDR3 nucleotides: TGCGCCAGCAGCTTACGGACTAGCGGGAATCTTCGGCAGTTCTTC. Amino acid sequence: CASSLRTSGNLRQFF.

The chain links TRBV7-9 to TRBJ1-1, with 7 bases that match TRBD1. Germline V CDR1 and CDR2: SEHNR, FQNEAQ (reference sequence). This CDR3 region has 14 residues. V dropped 5 bases and J dropped 1; count of bases not matched to a gene: 4. This chain's CDR3 is CASSRTGSNTEAFF. In DNA form, the CDR3 reads TGTGCCAGCAGCCGGACAGGATCGAACACTGAAGCTTTCTTT.

The chain couples TRBV6-5 to TRBJ1-5; D is undetermined. Deletions cut 7 bases from V and 0 bases from J, with 7 bases between. CDR3 length: 13 amino acids. The germline CDR1 and CDR2 sequences are MNHEY and SVGAGI. The CDR3 DNA is TGTGCCAGCACGCCGGGTAGCAATCAGCCCCAGCATTTT. It specifies CASTPGSNQPQHF.

The V call is TRBV7-2, the J call TRBJ1-2, with 8 nucleotides matching TRBD1. The CDR3 totals 14 residues. V lost 1 base and J lost 3; bases outside the gene matches: 1. Germline CDR1 reads SGHTA; CDR2 reads FQGNSA. The CDR3 sequence is CASSLGGQDYGYTF. The CDR3 bases are TGTGCCAGCAGCTTAGGGGGACAGGACTATGGCTACACCTTC.